This T cell receptor (beta chain) stems from a study of T cell repertoires in cytomegalovirus infection. Whole-study context: Public signatures in TCR beta pointed to CMV infection and matching HLA type. Study results and limitations: CMV-specific HLA-C-restricted TCR beta clonotypes dominated the ex vivo response. Accumulated public TCR beta family frequency recognized individuals carrying CMV together with the relevant HLA.

This clonotype occurred a few times. The antigen is unknown. Germline V lookup: CDR1 LNHDA, CDR2 SQIVND (reference sequence). This CDR3 is 16 amino acids long. The V segment lost 6 bases and the J segment 7 bases; nucleotides outside the gene matches: 15. TCRdb passed the reads through MiXCR, listing each CDR3 protein once. The data show approximately 500,000 distinct CDR3 sequences, 15% to 20% seen once. The sample was CD8+ T cells from PBMCs. This TCR was recovered from a human donor in good health (CMV status not recorded). Some clones in this sample may be carry-over from other donors' samples. This rearrangement joins TRBV19 to TRBJ2-1, with 7 bases lining up with TRBD2. CDR3: CASSTPWREIGNEQFF. For the CDR3, the DNA is TGTGCCAGTAGCACCCCCTGGCGGGAGATTGGTAATGAGCAGTTCTTC.